These 4 T cell receptor beta chains were sequenced from one sample in a study of Ad26.COV2.S vaccination and SARS-CoV-2 variants. This table comes from immunoSEQ multiplex PCR, and its TCRdb copy is limited to in-frame clones, with some not included. This repertoire shows about 680,000 clones, roughly 90% found once; its top ten account for nearly 1.5%. The treatment was: around 19 received Ad26.COV2.S at low or high dose, single or two shots; about 5 received placebo; per-sample allocation not given. The samples were gathered on day 63 after the first injection of vaccine or placebo. Source: peripheral blood, taken in a trial of Ad26.COV2.S vaccine versus placebo. The receptors come from a person between 18 and 60 years old who received the Ad26.COV2.S COVID-19 vaccine or a placebo.

V and J are TRBV20-1 and TRBJ2-5; D ambiguous. Per the germline V gene, CDR1 is DFQATT and CDR2 is SNEGSKA (reference sequence). The V end lost 3 bases, the J end lost 5 bases, and 7 bases lay between the germline ends. The CDR3 totals 11 residues. The CDR3 region is CSASARETQYF. The CDR3 DNA reads as TGCAGTGCTAGCGCGCGCGAGACCCAGTACTTC.

CDR3 sequence: CASPGGPTNEQYF. The CDR3 region has the DNA TGTGCCAGCCCGGGCGGGCCCACAAACGAGCAGTACTTC. The V call is TRBV21-1, the J call TRBJ2-7; the tabulated D call, TRBD2, remains unverified against the DNA. TRBV21-1 constitutes a pseudogene. The CDR3 sequence is 13 residues long.

V gene TRBV5-6 combines with J gene TRBJ1-2, with TRBD1 identical over 7 bases. The CDR3 covers 15 residues. Losses at the gene ends were 6 bases for V and 4 bases for J; bases not matched to a gene: 12. Germline CDR1 SGHDT, CDR2 YYEEEE. CDR3: CASTLFPGQPYGYTF. The CDR3 region has the DNA TGTGCCAGCACACTTTTCCCGGGACAGCCCTATGGCTACACCTTC.

The chain couples TRBV3-1 (or the pseudogene TRBV3-2) to TRBJ2-5, with TRBD1 matching 7 bases. CDR1 LGHDT and CDR2 YNNKEL come from the germline V gene (reference sequence). The CDR3 consists of 13 residues. V trimming: 4 bases; J trimming: 5 bases; junction bases outside the gene matches: 4. Here the CDR3 DNA reads TGTGCCAGCAGCCTACAGGGGTGGGAGACCCAGTACTTC. It codes for CASSLQGWETQYF.